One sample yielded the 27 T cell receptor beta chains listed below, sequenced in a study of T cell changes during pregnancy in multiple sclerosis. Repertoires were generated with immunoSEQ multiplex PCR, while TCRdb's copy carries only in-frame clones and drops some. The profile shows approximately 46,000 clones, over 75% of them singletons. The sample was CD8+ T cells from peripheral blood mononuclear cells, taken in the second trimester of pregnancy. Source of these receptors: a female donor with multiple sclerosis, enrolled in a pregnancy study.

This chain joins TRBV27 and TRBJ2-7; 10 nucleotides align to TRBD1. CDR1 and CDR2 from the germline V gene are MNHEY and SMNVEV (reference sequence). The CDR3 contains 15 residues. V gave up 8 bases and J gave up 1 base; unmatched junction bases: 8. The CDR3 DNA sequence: TGTGCCAGCGGGCCGCGGACAGGGGGGTCCTACGAGCAGTACTTC. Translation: CASGPRTGGSYEQYF.

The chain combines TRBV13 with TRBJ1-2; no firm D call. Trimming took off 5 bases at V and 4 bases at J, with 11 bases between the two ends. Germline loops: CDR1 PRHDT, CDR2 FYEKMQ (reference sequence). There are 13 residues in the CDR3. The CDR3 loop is CASSQDSGYGYTF. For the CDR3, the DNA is TGTGCCAGCAGCCAGGACTCCGGCTATGGCTACACCTTC.

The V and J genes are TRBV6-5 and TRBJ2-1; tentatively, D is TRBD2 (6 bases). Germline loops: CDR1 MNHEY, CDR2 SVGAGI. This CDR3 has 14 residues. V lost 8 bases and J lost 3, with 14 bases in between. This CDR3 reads CASSGDALYNEQFF. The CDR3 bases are TGTGCCAGCTCGGGGGACGCGCTCTACAATGAGCAGTTCTTC.

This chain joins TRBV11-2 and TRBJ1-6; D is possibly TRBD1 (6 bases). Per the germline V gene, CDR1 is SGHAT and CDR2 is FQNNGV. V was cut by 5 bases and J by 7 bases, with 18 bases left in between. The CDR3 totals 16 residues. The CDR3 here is CASSPPIKGGNSPLHF. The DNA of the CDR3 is TGTGCCAGCAGCCCCCCTATCAAGGGGGGGAATTCACCCCTCCACTTT.

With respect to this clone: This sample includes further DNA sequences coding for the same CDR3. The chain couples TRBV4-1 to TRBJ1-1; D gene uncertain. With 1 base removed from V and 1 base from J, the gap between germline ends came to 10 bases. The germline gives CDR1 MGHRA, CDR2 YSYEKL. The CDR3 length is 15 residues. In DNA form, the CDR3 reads TGCGCCAGCAGCCAAGCGGAGGAGGGGAACACTGAAGCTTTCTTT. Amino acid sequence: CASSQAEEGNTEAFF.

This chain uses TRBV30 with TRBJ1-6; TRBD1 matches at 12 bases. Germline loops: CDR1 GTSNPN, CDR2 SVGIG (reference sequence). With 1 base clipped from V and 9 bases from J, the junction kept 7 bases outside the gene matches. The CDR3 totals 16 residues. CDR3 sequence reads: CAWSGEGQGAGSPLHF. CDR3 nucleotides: TGTGCCTGGAGTGGGGAGGGACAGGGGGCCGGTTCACCCCTCCACTTT.

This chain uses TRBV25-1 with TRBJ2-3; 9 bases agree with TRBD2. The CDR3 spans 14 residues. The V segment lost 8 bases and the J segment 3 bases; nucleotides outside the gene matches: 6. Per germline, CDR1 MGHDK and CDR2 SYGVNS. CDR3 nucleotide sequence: TGTGCCAGCTACGGCGGGGGGGCTACAGATACGCAGTATTTT. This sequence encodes CASYGGGATDTQYF. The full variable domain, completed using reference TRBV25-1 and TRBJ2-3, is EADIYQTPRYLVIGTGKKITLECSQTMGHDKMYWYQQDPGMELHLIHYSYGVNSTEKGDLSSESTVSRIRTEHFPLTLESARPSHTSQYLCASYGGGATDTQYFGPGTRLTVL.

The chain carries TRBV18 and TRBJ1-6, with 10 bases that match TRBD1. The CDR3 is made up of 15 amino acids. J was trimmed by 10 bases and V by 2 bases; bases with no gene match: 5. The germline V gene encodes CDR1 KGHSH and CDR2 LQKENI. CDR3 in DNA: TGTGCCAGCTCACCAGCCGGGACAGGGGACTCACCCCTCCACTTT. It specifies CASSPAGTGDSPLHF.

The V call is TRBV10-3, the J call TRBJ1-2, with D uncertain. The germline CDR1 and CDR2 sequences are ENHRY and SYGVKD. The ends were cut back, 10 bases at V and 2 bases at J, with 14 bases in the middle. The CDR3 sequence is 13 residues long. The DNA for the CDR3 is TGTGCCACCGTCGGCACAGACAACTATGGCTACACCTTC. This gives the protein CATVGTDNYGYTF.

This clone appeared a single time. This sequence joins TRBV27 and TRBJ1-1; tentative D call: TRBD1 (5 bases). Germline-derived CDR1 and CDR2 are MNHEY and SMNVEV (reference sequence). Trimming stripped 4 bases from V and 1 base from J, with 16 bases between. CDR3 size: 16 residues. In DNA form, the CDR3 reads TGTGCCAGCAGTTGGGGTCCCGGGGGAGGGAACACTGAAGCTTTCTTT. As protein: CASSWGPGGGNTEAFF.

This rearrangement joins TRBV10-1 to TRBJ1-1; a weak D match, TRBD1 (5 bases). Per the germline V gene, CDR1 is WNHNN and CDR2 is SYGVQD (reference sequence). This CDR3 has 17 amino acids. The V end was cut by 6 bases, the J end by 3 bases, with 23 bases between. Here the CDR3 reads CASSPYTRRGDHTEAFF. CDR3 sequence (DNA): TGCGCCAGCAGCCCCTATACTCGAAGGGGTGACCACACTGAAGCTTTCTTT.

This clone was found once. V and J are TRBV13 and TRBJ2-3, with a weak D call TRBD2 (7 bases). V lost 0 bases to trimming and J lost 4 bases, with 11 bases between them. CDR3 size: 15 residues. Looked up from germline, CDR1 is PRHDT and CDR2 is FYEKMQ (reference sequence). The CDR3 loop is CASSLGRRGPDTQYF. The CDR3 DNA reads TGTGCCAGCAGCTTAGGCCGGCGGGGGCCAGATACGCAGTATTTT.

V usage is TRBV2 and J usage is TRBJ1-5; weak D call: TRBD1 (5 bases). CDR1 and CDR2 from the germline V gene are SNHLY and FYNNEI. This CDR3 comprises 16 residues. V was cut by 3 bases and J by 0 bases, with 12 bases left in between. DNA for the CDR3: TGTGCCAGCAGTGATTTTCCCAGGGATAGCAATCAGCCCCAGCATTTT. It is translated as CASSDFPRDSNQPQHF. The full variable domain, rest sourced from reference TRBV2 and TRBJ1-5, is EPEVTQTPSHQVTQMGQEVILRCVPISNHLYFYWYRQILGQKVEFLVSFYNNEISEKSEIFDDQFSVERPDGSNFTLKIRSTKLEDSAMYFCASSDFPRDSNQPQHFGDGTRLSIL.

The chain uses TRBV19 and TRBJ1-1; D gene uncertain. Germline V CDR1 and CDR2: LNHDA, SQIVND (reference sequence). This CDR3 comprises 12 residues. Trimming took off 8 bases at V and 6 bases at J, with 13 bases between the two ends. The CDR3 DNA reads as TGTGCCAGTGGTTGGGGAGGATCTGAAGCTTTCTTT. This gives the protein CASGWGGSEAFF.

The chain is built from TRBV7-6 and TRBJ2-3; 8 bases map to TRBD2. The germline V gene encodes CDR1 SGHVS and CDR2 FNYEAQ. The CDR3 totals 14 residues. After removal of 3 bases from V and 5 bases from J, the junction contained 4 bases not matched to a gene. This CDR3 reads CASSFRAGGDTQYF. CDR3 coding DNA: TGTGCCAGCAGCTTTCGCGCGGGGGGAGATACGCAGTATTTT.

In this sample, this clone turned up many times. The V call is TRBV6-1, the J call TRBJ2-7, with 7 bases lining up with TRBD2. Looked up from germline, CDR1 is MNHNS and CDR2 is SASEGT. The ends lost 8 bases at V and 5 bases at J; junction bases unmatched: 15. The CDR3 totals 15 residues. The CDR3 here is CASVETGGRSDEQYF. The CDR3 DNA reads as TGTGCCAGCGTCGAAACGGGGGGACGTTCGGACGAGCAGTACTTC.

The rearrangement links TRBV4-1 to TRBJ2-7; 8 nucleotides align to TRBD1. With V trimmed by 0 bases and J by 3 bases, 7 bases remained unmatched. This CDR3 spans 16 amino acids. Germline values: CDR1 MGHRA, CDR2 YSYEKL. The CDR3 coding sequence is TGCGCCAGCAGCCAAGAAGGGACAGGTTTATTCTACGAGCAGTACTTC. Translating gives CASSQEGTGLFYEQYF.

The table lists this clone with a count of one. CDR3 sequence: CASSLSTLDRSYYYEQYF. The CDR3, as DNA: TGTGCCAGCAGTTTATCGACCCTGGACAGAAGTTATTACTACGAGCAGTACTTC. The rearrangement joins TRBV27 to TRBJ2-7; D may be TRBD1 (6 bases). This CDR3 region has 18 residues. Germline loops: CDR1 MNHEY, CDR2 SMNVEV (reference sequence). Trimming left V 0 bases short and J 3 bases short, with 21 bases between.

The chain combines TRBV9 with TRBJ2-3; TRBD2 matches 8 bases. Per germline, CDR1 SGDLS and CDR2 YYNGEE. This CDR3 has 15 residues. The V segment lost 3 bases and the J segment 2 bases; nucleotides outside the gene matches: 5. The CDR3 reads CASSDGGAHTDTQYF. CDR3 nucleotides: TGTGCCAGCAGCGACGGGGGGGCTCACACAGATACGCAGTATTTT. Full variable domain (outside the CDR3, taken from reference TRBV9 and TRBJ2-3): DSGVTQTPKHLITATGQRVTLRCSPRSGDLSVYWYQQSLDQGLQFLIQYYNGEERAKGNILERFSAQQFPDLHSELNLSSLELGDSALYFCASSDGGAHTDTQYFGPGTRLTVL.

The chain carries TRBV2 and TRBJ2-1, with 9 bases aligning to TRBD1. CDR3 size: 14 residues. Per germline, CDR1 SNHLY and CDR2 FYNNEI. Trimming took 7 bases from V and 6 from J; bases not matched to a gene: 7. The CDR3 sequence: CASNLGQGFNEQFF. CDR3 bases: TGTGCCAGCAATTTGGGACAGGGATTCAATGAGCAGTTCTTC. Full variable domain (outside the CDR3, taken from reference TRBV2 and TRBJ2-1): EPEVTQTPSHQVTQMGQEVILRCVPISNHLYFYWYRQILGQKVEFLVSFYNNEISEKSEIFDDQFSVERPDGSNFTLKIRSTKLEDSAMYFCASNLGQGFNEQFFGPGTRLTVL.

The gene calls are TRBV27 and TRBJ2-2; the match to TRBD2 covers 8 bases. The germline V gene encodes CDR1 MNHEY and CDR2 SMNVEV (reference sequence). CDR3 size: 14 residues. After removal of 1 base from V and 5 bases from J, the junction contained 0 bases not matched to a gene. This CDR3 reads CASSLLAGTGELFF. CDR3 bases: TGTGCCAGCAGTTTATTAGCGGGAACCGGGGAGCTGTTTTTT.

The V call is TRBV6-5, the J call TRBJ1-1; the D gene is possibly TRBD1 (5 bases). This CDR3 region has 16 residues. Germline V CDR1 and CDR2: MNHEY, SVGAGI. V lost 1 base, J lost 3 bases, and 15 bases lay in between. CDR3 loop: CASSYLQTGTDTEAFF. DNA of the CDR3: TGTGCCAGCAGTTACTTACAGACCGGGACTGACACTGAAGCTTTCTTT.

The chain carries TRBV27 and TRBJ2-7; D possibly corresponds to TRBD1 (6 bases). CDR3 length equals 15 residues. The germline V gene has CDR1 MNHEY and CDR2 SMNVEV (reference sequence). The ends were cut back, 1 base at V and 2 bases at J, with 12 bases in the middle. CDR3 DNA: TGTGCCAGCAGTTTATTTCAGGGGCCGACCTACGAGCAGTACTTC. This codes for CASSLFQGPTYEQYF.

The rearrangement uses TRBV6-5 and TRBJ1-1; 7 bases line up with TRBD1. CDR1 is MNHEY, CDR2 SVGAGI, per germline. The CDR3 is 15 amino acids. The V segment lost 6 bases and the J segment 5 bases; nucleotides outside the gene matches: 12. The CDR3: CASRLFTQGDTEAFF. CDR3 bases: TGTGCCAGCAGACTCTTTACCCAGGGGGATACTGAAGCTTTCTTT.

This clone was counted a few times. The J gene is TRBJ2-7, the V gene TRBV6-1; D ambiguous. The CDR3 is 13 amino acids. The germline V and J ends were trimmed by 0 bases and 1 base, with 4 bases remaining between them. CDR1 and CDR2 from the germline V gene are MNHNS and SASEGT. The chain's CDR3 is CASSEAQSYEQYF. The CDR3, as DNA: TGTGCCAGCAGTGAAGCGCAGTCCTACGAGCAGTACTTC.

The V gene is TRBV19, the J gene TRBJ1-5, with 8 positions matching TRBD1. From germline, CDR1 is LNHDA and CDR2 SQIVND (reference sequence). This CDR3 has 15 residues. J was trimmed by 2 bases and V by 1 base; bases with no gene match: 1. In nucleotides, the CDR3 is TGTGCCAGTAGTATAGTGACAGGGGGCAATCAGCCCCAGCATTTT. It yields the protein CASSIVTGGNQPQHF.

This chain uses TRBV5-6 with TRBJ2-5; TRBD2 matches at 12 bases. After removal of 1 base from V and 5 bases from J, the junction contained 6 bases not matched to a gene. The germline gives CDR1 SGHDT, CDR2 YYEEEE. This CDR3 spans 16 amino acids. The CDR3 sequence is CASSLPSGGASETQYF. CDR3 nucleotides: TGTGCCAGCAGCTTGCCTAGCGGGGGGGCTAGTGAGACCCAGTACTTC.